This T cell receptor (beta chain) was captured by sequencing in a study of Ad26.COV2.S vaccination and SARS-CoV-2 variants. With respect to this clone: The antigen remains unidentified.

Sequencing used immunoSEQ multiplex PCR; TCRdb keeps in-frame clones, though not all of them. The sample contains about 350,000 clones, 92% of which appear only once. Study results and limitations: Analyses that measured TCR breadth and depth may have underestimated total T cell responses. Breadth measured for non-spike TCRs was similar across vaccine and placebo recipients.

V was trimmed by 4 bases and J by 3 bases, leaving 3 bases between them. CDR3 size: 11 residues. Germline CDR1 is LGHDT and CDR2 is YNNKEL (reference sequence). The J gene is TRBJ2-5, the V gene TRBV3-1 (or the pseudogene TRBV3-2); no firm D call. Sequencing was performed on peripheral blood, taken after recovery from COVID-19. The origin of this receptor is a human donor who had recovered from COVID-19. CDR3 DNA: TGTGCCAGCAGCCGAAAAGAGACCCAGTACTTC. As protein: CASSRKETQYF.